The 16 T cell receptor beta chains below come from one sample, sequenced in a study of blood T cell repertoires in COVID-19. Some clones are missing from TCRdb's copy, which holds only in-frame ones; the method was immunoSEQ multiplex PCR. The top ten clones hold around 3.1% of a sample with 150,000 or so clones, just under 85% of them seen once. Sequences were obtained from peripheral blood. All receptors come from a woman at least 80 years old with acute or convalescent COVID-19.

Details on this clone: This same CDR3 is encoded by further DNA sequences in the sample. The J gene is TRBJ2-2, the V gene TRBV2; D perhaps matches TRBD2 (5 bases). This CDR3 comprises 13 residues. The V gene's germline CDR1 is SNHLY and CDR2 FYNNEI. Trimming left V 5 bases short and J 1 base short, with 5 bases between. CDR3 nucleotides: TGTGCCAGCAGTCGGGAGAACACCGGGGAGCTGTTTTTT. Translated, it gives CASSRENTGELFF.

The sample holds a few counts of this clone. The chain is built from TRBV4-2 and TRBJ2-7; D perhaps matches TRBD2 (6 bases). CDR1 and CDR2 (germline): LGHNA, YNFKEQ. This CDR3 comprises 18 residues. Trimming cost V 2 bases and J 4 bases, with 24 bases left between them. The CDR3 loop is CASSQSTGPNGGRYEQYF. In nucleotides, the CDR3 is TGTGCCAGCAGCCAATCGACGGGCCCTAATGGAGGGAGGTACGAGCAGTACTTC.

Here the CDR3 reads CASSEGRSGKLFF. In DNA form, the CDR3 reads TGTGCCAGCAGTGAAGGCCGGAGTGGAAAACTGTTTTTT. The rearrangement joins TRBV25-1 to TRBJ1-4; D is ambiguous. CDR1 is MGHDK, CDR2 SYGVNS, per germline. V lost 2 bases, J lost 10 bases, and 11 bases lay in between. The CDR3 extends over 13 amino acids. Filled out from reference TRBV25-1 and TRBJ1-4, the complete variable domain reads EADIYQTPRYLVIGTGKKITLECSQTMGHDKMYWYQQDPGMELHLIHYSYGVNSTEKGDLSSESTVSRIRTEHFPLTLESARPSHTSQYLCASSEGRSGKLFFGSGTQLSVL.

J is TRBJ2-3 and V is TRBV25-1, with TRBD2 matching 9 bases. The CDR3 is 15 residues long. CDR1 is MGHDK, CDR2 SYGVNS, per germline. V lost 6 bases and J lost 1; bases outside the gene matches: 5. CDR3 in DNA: TGTGCCAGCAGCCTTGGCGGGGGGGGCACAGATACGCAGTATTTT. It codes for CASSLGGGGTDTQYF.

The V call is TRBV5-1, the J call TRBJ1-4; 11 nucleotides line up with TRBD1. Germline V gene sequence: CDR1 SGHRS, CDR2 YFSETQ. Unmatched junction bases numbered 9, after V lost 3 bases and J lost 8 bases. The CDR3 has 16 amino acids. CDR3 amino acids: CASSSNGQGAGEKLFF. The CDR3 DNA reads TGCGCCAGCAGCTCGAACGGACAGGGGGCCGGGGAAAAACTGTTTTTT.

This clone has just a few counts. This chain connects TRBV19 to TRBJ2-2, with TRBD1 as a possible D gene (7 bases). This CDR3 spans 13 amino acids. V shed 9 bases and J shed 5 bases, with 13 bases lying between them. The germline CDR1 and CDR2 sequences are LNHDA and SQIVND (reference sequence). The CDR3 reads CASRQGGTGELFF. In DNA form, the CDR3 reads TGTGCCAGCAGACAGGGAGGAACCGGGGAGCTGTTTTTT.

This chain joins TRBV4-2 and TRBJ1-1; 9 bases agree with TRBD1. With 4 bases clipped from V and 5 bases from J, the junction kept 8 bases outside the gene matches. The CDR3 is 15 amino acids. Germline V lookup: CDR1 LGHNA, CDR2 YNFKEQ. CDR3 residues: CASSRYRGRDTEAFF. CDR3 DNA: TGTGCCAGCAGCCGGTACAGGGGGCGAGATACTGAAGCTTTCTTT.

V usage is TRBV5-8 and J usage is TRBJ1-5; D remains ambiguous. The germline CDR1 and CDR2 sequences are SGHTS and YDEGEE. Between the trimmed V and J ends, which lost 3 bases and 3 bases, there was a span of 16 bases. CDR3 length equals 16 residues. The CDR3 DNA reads TGTGCCAGCAGCTCGATACCGACGGAGATCAATCAGCCCCAGCATTTT. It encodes CASSSIPTEINQPQHF. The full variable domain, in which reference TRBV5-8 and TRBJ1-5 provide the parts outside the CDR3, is EAGVTQSPTHLIKTRGQQATLRCSPISGHTSVYWYQQALGLGLQFLLWYDEGEERNRGNFPPRFSGRQFPNYSSELNVNALELEDSALYLCASSSIPTEINQPQHFGDGTRLSIL.

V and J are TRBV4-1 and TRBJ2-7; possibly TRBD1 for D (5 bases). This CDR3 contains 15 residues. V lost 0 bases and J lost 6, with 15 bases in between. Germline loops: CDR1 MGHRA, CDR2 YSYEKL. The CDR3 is CASSQDTRVVREQYF. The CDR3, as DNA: TGCGCCAGCAGCCAAGATACCAGGGTGGTCCGCGAGCAGTACTTC.

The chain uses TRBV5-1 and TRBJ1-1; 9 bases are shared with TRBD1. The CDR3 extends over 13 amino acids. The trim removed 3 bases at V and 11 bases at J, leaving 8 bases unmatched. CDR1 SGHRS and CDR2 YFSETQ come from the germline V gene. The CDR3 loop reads CASSSGQGRRAFF. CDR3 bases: TGCGCCAGCAGCTCAGGACAGGGGAGAAGGGCTTTCTTT.

CDR3 DNA sequence: TGTGCCAGCAGTGAGTGGGCTAGCGGGGGCCGGGGGGATGAGCAGTTCTTC. Its translation: CASSEWASGGRGDEQFF. The rearrangement uses TRBV2 and TRBJ2-1, with 10 nucleotides matching TRBD2. CDR3 size: 17 residues. With 3 bases clipped from V and 8 bases from J, the junction kept 13 bases outside the gene matches. Per germline, CDR1 SNHLY and CDR2 FYNNEI.

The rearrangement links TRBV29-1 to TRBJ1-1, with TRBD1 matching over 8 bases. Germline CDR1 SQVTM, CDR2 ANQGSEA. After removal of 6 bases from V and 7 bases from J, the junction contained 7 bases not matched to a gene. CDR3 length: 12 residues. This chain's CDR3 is CSVGQGAGEAFF. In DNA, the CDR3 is TGCAGCGTGGGGCAGGGGGCAGGTGAAGCTTTCTTT.

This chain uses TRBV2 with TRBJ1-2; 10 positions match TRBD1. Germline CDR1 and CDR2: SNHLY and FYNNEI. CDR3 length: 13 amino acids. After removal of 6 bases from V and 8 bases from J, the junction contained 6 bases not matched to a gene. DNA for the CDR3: TGTGCCAGCAGCTGGGACAGGGGAGGCGGCTACACCTTC. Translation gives CASSWDRGGGYTF.

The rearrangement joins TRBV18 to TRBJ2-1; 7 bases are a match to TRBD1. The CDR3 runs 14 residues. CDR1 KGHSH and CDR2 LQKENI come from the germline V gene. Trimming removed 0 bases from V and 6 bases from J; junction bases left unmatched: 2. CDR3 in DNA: TGTGCCAGCTCACCACCACAGGGGCTCAATGAGCAGTTCTTC. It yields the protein CASSPPQGLNEQFF.

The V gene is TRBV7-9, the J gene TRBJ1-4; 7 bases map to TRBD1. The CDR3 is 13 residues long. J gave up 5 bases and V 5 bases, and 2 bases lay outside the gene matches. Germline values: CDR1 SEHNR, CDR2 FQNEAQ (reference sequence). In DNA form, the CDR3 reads TGTGCCAGCAGCCCACAGGGGAATGAAAAACTGTTTTTT. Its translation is CASSPQGNEKLFF. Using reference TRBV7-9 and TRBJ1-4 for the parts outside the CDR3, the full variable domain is DTGVSQNPRHKITKRGQNVTFRCDPISEHNRLYWYRQTLGQGPEFLTYFQNEAQLEKSRLLSDRFSAERPKGSFSTLEIQRTEQGDSAMYLCASSPQGNEKLFFGSGTQLSVL.

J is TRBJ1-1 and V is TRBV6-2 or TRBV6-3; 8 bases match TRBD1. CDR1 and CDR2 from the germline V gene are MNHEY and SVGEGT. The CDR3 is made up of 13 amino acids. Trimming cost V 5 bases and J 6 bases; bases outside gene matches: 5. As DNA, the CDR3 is TGTGCCAGCAGTCGGGGACAGGCGGCTGAAGCTTTCTTT. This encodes CASSRGQAAEAFF.